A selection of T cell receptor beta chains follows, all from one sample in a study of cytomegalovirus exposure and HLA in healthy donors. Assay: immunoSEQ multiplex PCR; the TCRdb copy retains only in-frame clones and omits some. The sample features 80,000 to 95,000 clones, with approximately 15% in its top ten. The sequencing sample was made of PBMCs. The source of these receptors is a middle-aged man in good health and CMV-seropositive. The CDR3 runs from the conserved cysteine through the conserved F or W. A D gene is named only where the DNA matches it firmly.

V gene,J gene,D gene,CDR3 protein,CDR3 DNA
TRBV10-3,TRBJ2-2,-,CAIRELSGSGELFF,TGTGCCATCAGGGAGTTGTCGGGGTCCGGGGAGCTGTTTTTT
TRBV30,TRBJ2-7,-,CAWSVLAVIFAYEQYF,TGTGCCTGGAGTGTACTCGCGGTGATTTTCGCCTACGAGCAGTACTTC
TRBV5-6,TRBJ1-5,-,CASSLLVKTQNINQPQHF,TGTGCCAGCAGCTTGCTAGTCAAAACCCAGAATATTAATCAGCCCCAGCATTTT
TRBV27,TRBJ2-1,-,CASSLGPGSEQFF,TGTGCCAGCAGTTTAGGTCCCGGGTCAGAGCAGTTCTTC
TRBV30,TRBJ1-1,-,CAWSPTQKNTEAFF,TGTGCCTGGAGTCCAACTCAAAAGAACACTGAAGCTTTCTTT
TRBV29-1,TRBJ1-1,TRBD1,CSGRQGNTEAFF,TGCAGCGGCCGACAGGGGAACACTGAAGCTTTCTTT
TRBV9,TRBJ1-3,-,CASQELSGNTIYF,TGTGCCAGCCAAGAACTCTCTGGAAACACCATATATTTT
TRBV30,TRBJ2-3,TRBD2,CAWSPKALAGPQVTDTQYF,TGTGCCTGGAGTCCCAAGGCACTAGCGGGACCTCAGGTCACAGATACGCAGTATTTT
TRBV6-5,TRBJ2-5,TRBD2,CASSYSWREGLQTQYF,TGTGCCAGCAGTTATTCGTGGCGGGAGGGCCTCCAGACCCAGTACTTC
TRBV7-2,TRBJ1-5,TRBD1,CASSQTSGGWQPQHF,TGTGCCAGCAGCCAAACCTCAGGGGGCTGGCAGCCCCAGCATTTT
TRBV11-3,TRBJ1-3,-,CASSSLGLSGNTIYF,TGTGCCAGCAGCTCCCTAGGACTCTCTGGAAACACCATATATTTT
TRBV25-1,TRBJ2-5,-,CASSEGGLEETQYF,TGTGCCAGCAGTGAAGGTGGGCTCGAAGAGACCCAGTACTTC
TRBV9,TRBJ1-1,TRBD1,CASSAGQGHTEAFF,TGTGCCAGCAGCGCGGGACAGGGTCACACTGAAGCTTTCTTT
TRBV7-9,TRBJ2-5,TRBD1,CASSSLGDREGETQYF,TGTGCCAGCAGCTCCCTCGGGGACAGGGAGGGAGAGACCCAGTACTTC
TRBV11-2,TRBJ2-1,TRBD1,CASSPERGRDEQFF,TGTGCCAGCAGCCCGGAGAGGGGGCGCGATGAGCAGTTCTTC
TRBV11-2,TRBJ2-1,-,CASSYTSVNEQFF,TGTGCCAGCAGCTATACTAGTGTCAATGAGCAGTTCTTC
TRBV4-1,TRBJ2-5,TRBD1,CASSQEQGAQIQETQYF,TGCGCCAGCAGCCAAGAGCAGGGGGCGCAAATCCAAGAGACCCAGTACTTC
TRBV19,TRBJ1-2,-,CASTPTGSNYGYTF,TGTGCCAGTACCCCGACAGGATCTAACTATGGCTACACCTTC
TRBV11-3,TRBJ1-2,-,CASSLEAHYGYTF,TGTGCCAGCAGCTTGGAGGCCCACTATGGCTACACCTTC
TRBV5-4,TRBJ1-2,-,CASSLRATNYGYTF,TGTGCCAGCAGCTTGCGCGCTACCAACTATGGCTACACCTTC
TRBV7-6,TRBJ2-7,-,CASSLGGAGSYEQYF,TGTGCCAGCAGCTTAGGTGGGGCAGGATCCTACGAGCAGTACTTC
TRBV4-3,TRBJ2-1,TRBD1,CASSQGTQGQNEQFF,TGCGCCAGCAGCCAAGGGACACAGGGACAGAATGAGCAGTTCTTC
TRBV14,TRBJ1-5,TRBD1,CASSRTGNNQPQHF,TGTGCCAGCAGCCGGACAGGGAACAATCAGCCCCAGCATTTT
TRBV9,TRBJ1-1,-,CASSALNTEAFF,TGTGCCAGCAGTGCGTTGAACACTGAAGCTTTCTTT
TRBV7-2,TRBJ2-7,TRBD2,CASSLAPGRYEQYF,TGTGCCAGCAGCTTAGCGCCCGGGAGGTACGAGCAGTACTTC
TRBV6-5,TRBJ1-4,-,CASSYSGGGREKLFF,TGTGCCAGCAGTTACTCCGGGGGAGGGCGGGAAAAACTGTTTTTT
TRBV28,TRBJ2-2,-,CATHRGGRATGELFF,TGTGCCACCCACAGGGGGGGGCGCGCCACCGGGGAGCTGTTTTTT
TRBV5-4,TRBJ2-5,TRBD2,CASSQRASGRALETQYF,TGTGCCAGCAGCCAGCGGGCTAGCGGGAGGGCCTTGGAGACCCAGTACTTC
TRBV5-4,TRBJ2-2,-,CASPEERTGELFF,TGTGCCAGCCCTGAAGAGAGGACCGGGGAGCTGTTTTTT
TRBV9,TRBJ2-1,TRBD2,CASSARTSPSNEQFF,TGTGCCAGCAGCGCGAGGACTAGCCCCTCAAATGAGCAGTTCTTC
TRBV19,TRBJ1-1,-,CASSITRDGTEAFF,TGTGCCAGTAGTATAACGAGGGATGGCACTGAAGCTTTCTTT
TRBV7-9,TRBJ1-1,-,CASSLVTGMNTEAFF,TGTGCCAGCAGCTTAGTTACGGGGATGAACACTGAAGCTTTCTTT
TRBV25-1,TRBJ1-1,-,CASSESWNTEAFF,TGTGCCAGCAGTGAGTCGTGGAACACTGAAGCTTTCTTT
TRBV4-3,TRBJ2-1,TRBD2,CASTRGLAGVNEQFF,TGCGCCAGCACAAGAGGGCTAGCGGGAGTGAATGAGCAGTTCTTC
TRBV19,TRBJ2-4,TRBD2,CASTLAGGNIQYF,TGTGCCAGTACTCTAGCGGGCGGTAACATTCAGTACTTC
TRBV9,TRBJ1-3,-,CASSVGDSSFGWGNTIYF,TGTGCCAGCAGCGTAGGGGACTCTTCGTTCGGGTGGGGAAACACCATATATTTT
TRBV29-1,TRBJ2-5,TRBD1,CSVGTGAETQYF,TGCAGCGTGGGGACAGGAGCAGAGACCCAGTACTTC
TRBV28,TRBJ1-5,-,CASRGTWRTSRSNQPQHF,TGTGCCAGCAGGGGGACATGGAGGACTTCGAGGAGCAATCAGCCCCAGCATTTT
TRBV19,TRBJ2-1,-,CASSINGDMNEQFF,TGTGCCAGTAGTATTAACGGGGATATGAATGAGCAGTTCTTC
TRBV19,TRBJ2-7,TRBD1,CASSVPTGHRRYEQYF,TGTGCCAGTAGTGTCCCGACAGGGCACCGGAGGTACGAGCAGTACTTC
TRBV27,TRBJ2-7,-,CASRLTGSSYEQYF,TGTGCCAGCAGGTTAACAGGATCCTCCTACGAGCAGTACTTC
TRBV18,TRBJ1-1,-,CASSFQGSDTEAFF,TGTGCCAGCTCATTCCAGGGGTCGGACACTGAAGCTTTCTTT
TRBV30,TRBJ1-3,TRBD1,CAWSPRDRTYGNTIYF,TGTGCCTGGTCGCCCCGGGACAGAACTTATGGAAACACCATATATTTT
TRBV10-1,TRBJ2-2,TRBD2,CASSSSSGKAGELFF,TGCGCCAGCAGTTCCTCTAGCGGGAAGGCCGGGGAGCTGTTTTTT
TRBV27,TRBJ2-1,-,CASSGSVSSYNEQFF,TGTGCCAGCAGCGGGAGCGTAAGCTCCTACAATGAGCAGTTCTTC
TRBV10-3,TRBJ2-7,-,CAISRTGNLYEQYF,TGTGCCATCAGTCGTACCGGGAACCTCTACGAGCAGTACTTC
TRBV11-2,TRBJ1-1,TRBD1,CASSFRDRGNTEAFF,TGTGCCAGCAGCTTCCGGGACAGGGGGAACACTGAAGCTTTCTTT
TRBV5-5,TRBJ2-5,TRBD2,CASSRGLAGEGETQYF,TGTGCCAGCAGCCGTGGACTAGCGGGGGAGGGAGAGACCCAGTACTTC
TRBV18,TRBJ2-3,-,CASSPASTDTQYF,TGTGCCAGCTCACCGGCTAGCACAGATACGCAGTATTTT
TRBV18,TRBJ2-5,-,CASSPDGGNQETQYF,TGTGCCAGCTCACCTGACGGAGGGAACCAAGAGACCCAGTACTTC
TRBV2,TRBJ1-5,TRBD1,CASSPRGGQGHQPQHF,TGTGCCAGCAGTCCCAGGGGGGGACAGGGCCATCAGCCCCAGCATTTT